This T cell receptor beta chain was sequenced for a study of blood T cell repertoires in COVID-19. Only in-frame clones appear in the TCRdb table, and some are missing; sequencing was by immunoSEQ multiplex PCR. The sample consists of about 190,000 clones, 85% to 90% of them appearing once. CDR1 is SNHLY, CDR2 FYNNEI, per germline. V was clipped by 3 bases and J by 1 base, with 12 bases between them. The CDR3 has 15 amino acids. The sample was PBMCs or T cells enriched from blood (not recorded which). The chain is built from TRBV2 and TRBJ1-1; D unresolved. This receptor was identified in a woman aged 40 to 49 in a cohort exposed to, infected with or recovered from COVID-19 (not recorded which). The CDR3 sequence: CASSEYGYRNTEAFF. The CDR3 region has the DNA TGTGCCAGCAGTGAGTACGGGTATCGGAACACTGAAGCTTTCTTT.